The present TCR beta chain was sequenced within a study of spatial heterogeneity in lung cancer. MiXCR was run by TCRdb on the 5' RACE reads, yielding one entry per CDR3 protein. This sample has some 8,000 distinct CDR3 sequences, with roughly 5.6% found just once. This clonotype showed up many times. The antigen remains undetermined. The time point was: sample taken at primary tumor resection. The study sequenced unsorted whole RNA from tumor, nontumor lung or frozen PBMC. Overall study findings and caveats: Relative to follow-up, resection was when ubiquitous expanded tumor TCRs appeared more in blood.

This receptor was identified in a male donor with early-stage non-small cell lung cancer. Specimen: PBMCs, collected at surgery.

CDR3 amino acids: CASTPSRKNTGELFF. In DNA form, the CDR3 reads TGTGCCAGCACCCCCTCCCGAAAAAACACCGGGGAGCTGTTTTTT. V usage is TRBV13 and J usage is TRBJ2-2; D unresolved. This CDR3 is built from 15 residues. Trimming took 7 bases from V and 2 from J, leaving 14 bases between them. The germline V gene encodes CDR1 PRHDT and CDR2 FYEKMQ (reference sequence).